These 27 T cell receptor beta chains came from one sample sequenced in a study of T cell changes during pregnancy in multiple sclerosis. The data were produced by immunoSEQ multiplex PCR, yet TCRdb's version contains in-frame clones alone and is incomplete. The data hold over 45,000 clones, with about 90% observed a single time. Sequencing was performed on CD8+ T cells from peripheral blood mononuclear cells, taken after pregnancy. These receptors came from a female donor with multiple sclerosis, enrolled in a pregnancy study.

This clone was observed a handful of times. This chain uses TRBV4-2 with TRBJ1-1, with a weak D call TRBD1 (5 bases). CDR1 LGHNA and CDR2 YNFKEQ come from the germline V gene. The CDR3 is made up of 15 amino acids. V was shortened by 0 bases and J by 5 bases, with 13 bases between the two germline ends. CDR3 residues: CASSQDYGAGTEAFF. The CDR3 nucleotides read TGTGCCAGCAGCCAAGACTATGGGGCTGGGACTGAAGCTTTCTTT.

Of note for this clone: This CDR3 is also generated by other DNA sequences in the sample. The CDR3 DNA reads TGTGCCAGCAGCTTAGTTGGCGGGGACAATGAGCAGTTCTTC. Its protein is CASSLVGGDNEQFF. The J gene is TRBJ2-1, the V gene TRBV7-2; D perhaps matches TRBD2 (6 bases). Germline values: CDR1 SGHTA, CDR2 FQGNSA. The CDR3 length is 14 residues. Trimming stripped 1 base from V and 5 bases from J, with 9 bases between.

Only one count was recorded for this clone. The V and J genes are TRBV6-5 and TRBJ1-3, with a tentative D call TRBD1 (5 bases). The CDR3 consists of 14 residues. Per the germline V gene, CDR1 is MNHEY and CDR2 is SVGAGI. The germline V and J ends were trimmed by 4 bases and 0 bases, with 7 bases remaining between them. CDR3 residues: CASSSRVSGNTIYF. CDR3 nucleotides: TGTGCCAGCAGTTCCAGGGTCTCTGGAAACACCATATATTTT.

The chain uses TRBV4-1 and TRBJ2-3; the match to TRBD2 covers 7 bases. The CDR3 has 15 residues. The ends lost 3 bases at V and 3 bases at J; junction bases unmatched: 6. Per germline, CDR1 MGHRA and CDR2 YSYEKL. The CDR3 sequence is CASSQGHGGTDTQYF. CDR3 coding DNA: TGCGCCAGCAGCCAGGGTCACGGGGGGACAGATACGCAGTATTTT.

CDR3 loop: CASSGTPNTEAFF. In DNA form, the CDR3 reads TGTGCCAGCAGCGGGACACCGAACACTGAAGCTTTCTTT. The chain recombines TRBV6-1 with TRBJ1-1; possibly TRBD1 for D (6 bases). The germline V gene encodes CDR1 MNHNS and CDR2 SASEGT. V gave up 6 bases and J gave up 1 base, with 9 bases separating them. The CDR3 runs 13 residues.

V gene TRBV27 combines with J gene TRBJ2-7; D may be TRBD2 (5 bases). Between the trimmed V and J ends, which lost 0 bases and 7 bases, there was a span of 10 bases. This CDR3 region has 13 residues. Looked up from germline, CDR1 is MNHEY and CDR2 is SMNVEV (reference sequence). The CDR3 loop is CASSLSMSGEQYF. In DNA form, the CDR3 reads TGTGCCAGCAGTTTATCGATGTCGGGGGAGCAGTACTTC.

The J gene is TRBJ1-1, the V gene TRBV4-3; the match to TRBD1 covers 7 bases. Germline CDR1 is LGHNA and CDR2 is YSLEER. Germline trimming cut 1 base from V and 7 bases from J; bases unmatched to any gene: 9. The length of the CDR3 is 15 residues. The CDR3 DNA is TGCGCCAGCAGCCAAGTAGGGGGCCAGGGGCTTGAAGCTTTCTTT. Amino acids: CASSQVGGQGLEAFF.

The gene calls are TRBV4-1 and TRBJ2-1; D remains ambiguous. The CDR3 runs to 14 residues. V was shortened by 1 base and J by 8 bases, with 12 bases between the two germline ends. Germline loops: CDR1 MGHRA, CDR2 YSYEKL. CDR3 in DNA: TGCGCCAGCAGCCAAGTTAAGCTCCTTGATGAGCAGTTCTTC. It codes for CASSQVKLLDEQFF.

This rearrangement joins TRBV27 to TRBJ2-3, with 10 bases fitting TRBD1. There are 14 residues in the CDR3. The germline V gene has CDR1 MNHEY and CDR2 SMNVEV (reference sequence). V trimming: 7 bases; J trimming: 2 bases; junction bases outside the gene matches: 3. CDR3 DNA: TGTGCCAGCACTCGACAGGGGGCCACAGATACGCAGTATTTT. This sequence encodes CASTRQGATDTQYF.

The rearrangement uses TRBV6-5 and TRBJ1-1; tentative D call: TRBD1 (5 bases). Germline lookup yields CDR1 MNHEY and CDR2 SVGAGI. There are 13 residues in the CDR3. The ends were cut back, 6 bases at V and 4 bases at J, with 12 bases in the middle. The CDR3 region is CASSLQGGTEAFF. DNA for the CDR3: TGTGCCAGCAGCCTCCAGGGAGGCACTGAAGCTTTCTTT.

The chain joins TRBV4-2 to TRBJ2-1; D gene unclear. The CDR3 has 17 residues. Looked up from germline, CDR1 is LGHNA and CDR2 is YNFKEQ. The germline V and J ends were trimmed by 0 bases and 0 bases, with 12 bases remaining between them. The CDR3: CASSQDQRASSYNEQFF. The CDR3, as DNA: TGTGCCAGCAGCCAAGATCAGCGCGCCAGCTCCTACAATGAGCAGTTCTTC.

This chain links TRBV2 with TRBJ1-5; D may be TRBD1 (5 bases). The CDR3 consists of 15 residues. V shed 9 bases and J shed 2 bases, with 17 bases lying between them. Germline V gene lookup returns CDR1 SNHLY and CDR2 FYNNEI. The CDR3 bases are TGTGCCAGTCTCGGGATTTCGGGGGGCAATCAGCCCCAGCATTTT. Translating it yields CASLGISGGNQPQHF.

The CDR3 protein is CASSWPLTGAAREAFF. The CDR3 DNA follows: TGTGCCAGCAGCTGGCCCCTAACAGGGGCGGCAAGAGAAGCTTTCTTT. The chain links TRBV7-2 to TRBJ1-1, with TRBD1 matching over 7 bases. CDR3 size: 16 residues. V dropped 4 bases and J dropped 8; count of bases not matched to a gene: 16. Looked up from germline, CDR1 is SGHTA and CDR2 is FQGNSA. Drawing the rest from reference TRBV7-2 and TRBJ1-1, the complete variable domain is GAGVSQSPSNKVTEKGKDVELRCDPISGHTALYWYRQSLGQGLEFLIYFQGNSAPDKSGLPSDRFSAERTGGSVSTLTIQRTQQEDSAVYLCASSWPLTGAAREAFFGQGTRLTVV.

V gene TRBV4-2 combines with J gene TRBJ1-3, with TRBD1 as a possible D gene (5 bases). The germline gives CDR1 LGHNA, CDR2 YNFKEQ. The CDR3 contains 18 residues. V dropped 0 bases and J dropped 4 bases, with 19 bases sitting between them. The CDR3 DNA is TGTGCCAGCAGCCAAGAAGGAGGGATCGGGGGAGGCGGAAACACCATATATTTT. Residues: CASSQEGGIGGGGNTIYF.

This chain connects TRBV6-5 to TRBJ2-5; 7 bases align to TRBD1. V trimming: 2 bases; J trimming: 4 bases; junction bases outside the gene matches: 4. The CDR3 consists of 14 residues. CDR1 and CDR2 from the germline V gene are MNHEY and SVGAGI. The CDR3 here is CASSYGSGGETQYF. The CDR3 bases are TGTGCCAGCAGTTACGGTTCAGGGGGAGAGACCCAGTACTTC.

The chain recombines TRBV30 with TRBJ2-2; 10 nucleotides line up with TRBD1. The V and J ends lost 1 base and 4 bases, in that order; junction bases with no gene match: 3. The V gene's germline CDR1 is GTSNPN and CDR2 SVGIG (reference sequence). The length of the CDR3 is 15 residues. Here the CDR3 reads CAWSGDRGLTGELFF. DNA for the CDR3: TGTGCCTGGAGTGGGGACAGGGGCCTCACCGGGGAGCTGTTTTTT.

The CDR3 region is CASRFTGTSNTGELFF. The CDR3, as DNA: TGTGCCAGCAGGTTCACCGGGACTTCGAACACCGGGGAGCTGTTTTTT. The rearrangement links TRBV7-9 to TRBJ2-2, with a possible D match to TRBD2 (6 bases). CDR1 is SEHNR and CDR2 is FQNEAQ in the germline V gene (reference sequence). The CDR3 has 16 amino acids. V was pared by 6 bases and J by 0 bases, with 14 bases between.

The V call is TRBV25-1, the J call TRBJ2-2; 9 nucleotides agree with TRBD1. Germline assignment: CDR1 MGHDK and CDR2 SYGVNS. This CDR3 has 16 residues. V shed 3 bases, J shed 5 bases, and the junction held 7 bases outside the gene matches. CDR3 sequence: CASSDPGTGYTGELFF. CDR3 sequence (DNA): TGTGCCAGCAGTGACCCCGGGACAGGGTATACCGGGGAGCTGTTTTTT.

The chain recombines TRBV15 with TRBJ2-1, with D hard to call. Trimming pared 0 bases from V and 7 bases from J, leaving 7 bases between. This CDR3 region has 13 residues. The V gene's germline CDR1 is LNHNV and CDR2 YYDKDF (reference sequence). CDR3 in amino acids: CATSRDRENEQFF. Written as DNA, the CDR3 is TGTGCCACCAGCAGAGACCGAGAAAATGAGCAGTTCTTC.

The chain combines TRBV27 with TRBJ1-1, with D possibly TRBD1 on 5 matching bases. V was clipped by 3 bases and J by 5 bases, with 13 bases between them. Per the germline V gene, CDR1 is MNHEY and CDR2 is SMNVEV (reference sequence). CDR3 length equals 14 residues. As DNA, the CDR3 is TGTGCCAGCAGTTTTCCAGGAAGGGGTACTGAAGCTTTCTTT. Translating it yields CASSFPGRGTEAFF.

The CDR3 spells CASSPTDRIYEQYF. The CDR3 DNA reads TGTGCCAGCAGCCCGACGGACAGGATCTACGAGCAGTACTTC. V usage is TRBV5-4 and J usage is TRBJ2-7; the match to TRBD1 covers 7 bases. This CDR3 has 14 amino acids. Germline V gene data show CDR1 as SGHNT and CDR2 as YYREEE (reference sequence). Losses at the gene ends were 4 bases for V and 3 bases for J; bases not matched to a gene: 7.

This chain links TRBV5-1 with TRBJ2-1, with a tentative D call TRBD2 (5 bases). This CDR3 has 14 amino acids. From germline, CDR1 is SGHRS and CDR2 YFSETQ. Trimming cost V 10 bases and J 7 bases, with 21 bases left between them. As DNA, the CDR3 is TGCGCCTCTAGACTACTCGGGATGCTAAATGAGCAGTTCTTC. It yields the protein CASRLLGMLNEQFF.

The rearrangement links TRBV6-1 to TRBJ1-1; D not certain. CDR3 length: 13 residues. Germline V lookup: CDR1 MNHNS, CDR2 SASEGT. Trimming took 0 bases from V and 11 from J, leaving 13 bases between them. The CDR3, as DNA: TGTGCCAGCAGTGAAGCGCCTTTCCGTAGCGCTTTCTTT. Translation: CASSEAPFRSAFF.

A single count supports this clone. V gene TRBV2 combines with J gene TRBJ1-6, with D possibly TRBD1 on 5 matching bases. Trimming shortened V by 6 bases and J by 7 bases, and 16 bases separated the two germline ends. This CDR3 comprises 15 residues. CDR1 is SNHLY, CDR2 FYNNEI, per germline. The CDR3 DNA is TGTGCCAGCAGGGTAACCTCGGGGGTAAATTCACCCCTCCACTTT. It translates to CASRVTSGVNSPLHF.

This chain connects TRBV7-9 to TRBJ1-2, with 8 bases fitting TRBD1. Germline assignment: CDR1 SEHNR and CDR2 FQNEAQ (reference sequence). V lost 1 base to trimming and J lost 4 bases; unmatched junction nucleotides: 8. CDR3 length: 16 amino acids. The CDR3 is CASSLGSQGAVYGYTF. DNA for the CDR3: TGTGCCAGCAGCTTAGGGTCGCAGGGGGCGGTCTATGGCTACACCTTC.

In DNA form, the CDR3 reads TGTGCCAGTACTCCGGAGGGACCTCGTGGCTACACCTTC. Amino acids: CASTPEGPRGYTF. This chain joins TRBV19 and TRBJ1-2; perhaps TRBD1 as D (5 bases). Germline CDR1 is LNHDA and CDR2 is SQIVND (reference sequence). Trimming removed 7 bases from V and 7 bases from J, with 16 bases in between. CDR3 size: 13 residues.

V gene TRBV30 combines with J gene TRBJ1-5; D not resolved. Trimming cost V 5 bases and J 5 bases, with 16 bases left between them. This CDR3 contains 14 residues. Germline CDR1 is GTSNPN and CDR2 is SVGIG (reference sequence). The CDR3 here is CAWSRATVDQPQHF. CDR3 DNA: TGTGCCTGGTCCCGCGCCACGGTTGATCAGCCCCAGCATTTT.